The T cell receptor (beta chain) under discussion was sequenced for a study of beta chain features in type 1 diabetes. General study findings and limits: A greater similarity of naive, central memory and Treg TCRB repertoires was seen among patients than among healthy donors.

One heparinised blood draw averaging roughly 100 mL was given by each donor. All sorted populations exceeded 98% purity. Comment on this clone: Its antigen is not known.

This CDR3 spans 15 amino acids. Germline-derived CDR1 and CDR2 are SGHRS and YFSETQ. V lost 1 base to trimming and J lost 0 bases, with 7 bases between them. Reverse transcription of all isolated RNA meant that expressed TCRB transcripts were sequenced. Clones were read by immunoSEQ multiplex PCR, and TCRdb kept only the in-frame ones, dropping some. In the table there are 350,000 to 450,000 clones, less than 15% of which are singletons. The V gene is TRBV5-1, the J gene TRBJ2-2; unclear D gene. This TCR came from a woman between 18 and 29 years old in good health. The material sequenced was naive CD4+ T cells from blood. The CDR3 sequence: CASSLSAANTGELFF. CDR3 nucleotide sequence: TGCGCCAGCAGCTTGAGCGCAGCGAACACCGGGGAGCTGTTTTTT.